This entry features one TCR beta chain sequence. This clone was observed once. The target of this receptor is not known. Base qualities were left out, and no much larger clone turns up one base away. TCRbeta CDR3 regions were amplified from genomic DNA using the immunoSEQ Assay, a bias-controlled multiplex PCR. Processing in the source paper ran as follows. Nucleated cell counts per sample were estimated from amplification of reference gene primers within the assay. To quantify the absolute abundance of each unique TCRbeta CDR3 rearrangement, sequence reads were collapsed and filtered. For each sample, productive Simpson clonality was calculated as the square root of Simpson's diversity index over productive rearrangements. Not all clones reach the TCRdb copy of this immuneACCESS table, which keeps in-frame sequences only. Checked studies attribute under half of the gap to unresolved V genes and leave the rest unexplained. Clone size and the V and J calls come from that table; the DNA yielded D and trimming. For this sample there are more than 65,000 clones; 75% to 85% appear just once. The top ten clones comprise approximately 20% of the sample.

The collaborating institutions used their own protocols to collect whole blood in K2EDTA tubes. Collaborator samples were shipped for TCRbeta analysis as frozen whole blood, isolated PBMCs, or DNA extracted from either sample type. The sample originates from a study of blood T cell repertoires in COVID-19 (dated by TCRdb to the early 2020s). In terms of the full investigation: Samples from collaborators originated in the United States, Italy and Spain and spanned both the acute and convalescent phases of COVID-19. The prospective study material was composed of cDNA or gDNA derived from T cells, B-cell-depleted T cells, or PBMCs. The dataset comprised deeply sampled blood TCRbeta repertoires from subjects exposed to, actively infected with, or recovered from COVID-19. A freely available public database, intended as a resource for researchers studying the immune response to SARS-CoV-2, is where the repertoires were released. Samples came from the ongoing ImmuneRACE study (first 160 participants) plus 1,254 subjects from 6 global collaborators. Nearly every sample came with metadata listing a de-identified subject ID, COVID-19 status, age in years and sex. Where HLA class I and class II types were available, the types were taken from metadata supplied by the sample provider, not from assay-based typing. Overall results and qualifications from the work: How much clinical and demographic metadata was included differed by source and by participant, and the metadata was provided uncurated.

Measured from the cysteine to the phenylalanine, the CDR3 is 15 residues long. The DNA shown is the 45-base CDR3, in frame from base 1. The germline V gene (reference sequence) yields LGHDT for CDR1 and YNNKEL for CDR2. V is pruned by 4 bases and J by 0 bases, leaving 3 bases of the junction without a gene match. The sample consisted of peripheral blood. The source is a woman in her 50s with acute or convalescent COVID-19. The chain links TRBV3-1 (or the pseudogene TRBV3-2) with TRBJ1-5, and TRBD1 matches 7 of the central bases. The CDR3 reads as follows: CASSLGTDSNQPQHF. At the DNA level, the sequence is TGTGCCAGCAGCCTAGGGACAGATAGCAATCAGCCCCAGCATTTT.